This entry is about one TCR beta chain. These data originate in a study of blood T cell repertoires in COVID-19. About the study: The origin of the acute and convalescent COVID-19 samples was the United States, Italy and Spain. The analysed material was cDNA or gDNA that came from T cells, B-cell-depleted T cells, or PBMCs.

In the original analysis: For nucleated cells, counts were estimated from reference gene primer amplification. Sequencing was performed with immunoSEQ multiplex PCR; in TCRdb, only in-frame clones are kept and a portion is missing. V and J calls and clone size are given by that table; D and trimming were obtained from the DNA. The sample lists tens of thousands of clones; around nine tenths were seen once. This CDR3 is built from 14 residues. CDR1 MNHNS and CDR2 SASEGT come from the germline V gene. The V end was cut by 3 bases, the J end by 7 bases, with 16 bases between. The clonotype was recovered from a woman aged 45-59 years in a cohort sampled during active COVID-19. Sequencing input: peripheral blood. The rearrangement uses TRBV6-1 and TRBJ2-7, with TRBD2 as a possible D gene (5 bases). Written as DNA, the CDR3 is TGTGCCAGCAGTGAGGGAAACGGGTCGGGGGAGCAGTACTTC. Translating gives CASSEGNGSGEQYF.